These 25 T cell receptor beta chains came from one sample sequenced in a study of blood T cell repertoires in COVID-19. The protocol was immunoSEQ multiplex PCR, while the TCRdb copy is restricted to in-frame clones and leaves out a portion. Of about 98,000 clones listed, around 90% are singletons. Source material: peripheral blood. Every receptor here comes from a man between 65 and 80 years old with acute or convalescent COVID-19.

As regards this clone: Germline and junction disagree at one end, which may indicate a read error. The chain combines TRBV5-1 with TRBJ2-7; TRBD1 matches at 7 bases. This CDR3 has 14 amino acids. CDR1 is SGHRS and CDR2 is YFSETQ in the germline V gene. The CDR3, as DNA: TGCGCCAGCAGCTTGGCCTCTGAGCGTGGGACAGATACCTTC. This sequence encodes CASSLASERGTDTF.

The V gene is TRBV18, the J gene TRBJ1-2; D perhaps matches TRBD1 (5 bases). Trimming removed 3 bases from V and 8 bases from J, with 22 bases in between. The CDR3 consists of 16 residues. The germline V gene has CDR1 KGHSH and CDR2 LQKENI. The CDR3 nucleotides read TGTGCCAGCTCACCTAACCGGGACTGGGAAAGACACGGCTACACCTTC. It translates to CASSPNRDWERHGYTF.

The rearrangement uses TRBV6-6 and TRBJ1-2; the D gene is possibly TRBD1 (5 bases). Germline values: CDR1 MNHNY, CDR2 SVGAGI (reference sequence). There are 13 residues in the CDR3. The V gene lost 4 bases and the J gene lost 8 bases, with 14 bases spanning the gap. The CDR3 reads CASSLTEIGGYTF. The CDR3 DNA reads TGTGCCAGCAGTTTGACAGAAATAGGGGGCTACACCTTC.

This clone came up once. The chain is built from TRBV3-1 (or the pseudogene TRBV3-2) and TRBJ1-1, with D unclear. The V gene lost 0 bases and the J gene lost 5 bases, with 13 bases spanning the gap. This CDR3 is 15 amino acids long. The germline gives CDR1 LGHDT, CDR2 YNNKEL (reference sequence). CDR3 nucleotides: TGTGCCAGCAGCCAAGATTCGGAGTGGTGGACTGAAGCTTTCTTT. Amino acids: CASSQDSEWWTEAFF.

V is TRBV5-1 and J is TRBJ2-3; the D gene is possibly TRBD1 (6 bases). Trimming removed 0 bases at V and 1 base at J, with 9 bases between. CDR3 length: 15 residues. CDR1 SGHRS and CDR2 YFSETQ come from the germline V gene. The DNA of the CDR3 is TGCGCCAGCAGCTTGGATCCAGGGGGCACAGATACGCAGTATTTT. The encoded protein is CASSLDPGGTDTQYF.

The gene calls are TRBV29-1 and TRBJ2-7; 9 bases match TRBD1. V gave up 6 bases and J gave up 5 bases; unmatched junction bases: 5. The CDR3 covers 12 residues. Germline V gives CDR1 SQVTM, CDR2 ANQGSEA. The CDR3 sequence: CSVTRTGDEQYF. CDR3 sequence (DNA): TGCAGCGTGACGCGGACAGGGGACGAGCAGTACTTC.

In its sample, this clone was seen once. This sequence joins TRBV7-6 and TRBJ1-1, with 9 positions matching TRBD1. Germline lookup yields CDR1 SGHVS and CDR2 FNYEAQ. With V trimmed by 5 bases and J by 5 bases, 9 bases remained unmatched. This CDR3 region has 15 residues. The CDR3 DNA reads as TGTGCCAGCAGCCCGACCCCACAGGGGGCAACTGAAGCTTTCTTT. Its protein product is CASSPTPQGATEAFF.

The chain combines TRBV25-1 with TRBJ1-2; perhaps TRBD1 as D (6 bases). V was shortened by 5 bases and J by 3 bases, with 19 bases between the two germline ends. The CDR3 has 16 amino acids. Germline V CDR1 and CDR2: MGHDK, SYGVNS. The CDR3 bases are TGTGCCAGCAGTCCGGGGCTCGGACAGAAAGACTATGGCTACACCTTC. Protein product: CASSPGLGQKDYGYTF.

This clone turned up a few times. This chain uses TRBV7-8 with TRBJ2-7, with a weak D call TRBD1 (5 bases). CDR1 and CDR2 from the germline V gene are SGHVS and FQNEAQ. V was trimmed by 5 bases and J by 5 bases, leaving 16 bases between them. The CDR3 consists of 14 residues. CDR3 in DNA: TGTGCCAGCAGCGTACAGGATGTGGAGCACGAGCAGTACTTC. This gives the protein CASSVQDVEHEQYF. The whole variable domain, filled in from reference TRBV7-8 and TRBJ2-7, reads GAGVSQSPRYKVAKRGQDVALRCDPISGHVSLFWYQQALGQGPEFLTYFQNEAQLDKSGLPSDRFFAERPEGSVSTLKIQRTQQEDSAVYLCASSVQDVEHEQYFGPGTRLTVT.

The chain uses TRBV6-5 and TRBJ2-7; the D gene is possibly TRBD1 (6 bases). V dropped 6 bases and J dropped 5 bases, with 17 bases sitting between them. The CDR3 loop spans 14 amino acids. Germline V lookup: CDR1 MNHEY, CDR2 SVGAGI. CDR3 DNA: TGTGCCAGCAGATTTCAATACAGGGCCGACGAGCAGTACTTC. It codes for CASRFQYRADEQYF.

The J gene is TRBJ1-1, the V gene TRBV6-5; unclear D gene. The V end was cut by 0 bases, the J end by 0 bases, with 5 bases between. This CDR3 is built from 14 residues. CDR1 is MNHEY, CDR2 SVGAGI, per germline. CDR3 sequence: CASSYSFMNTEAFF. For the CDR3, the DNA is TGTGCCAGCAGTTACTCCTTTATGAACACTGAAGCTTTCTTT.

The rearrangement uses TRBV19 and TRBJ1-2, with 8 positions matching TRBD1. The CDR3 has 15 residues. Trimming cost V 7 bases and J 3 bases; bases outside gene matches: 10. Germline V gene sequence: CDR1 LNHDA, CDR2 SQIVND (reference sequence). CDR3 coding DNA: TGTGCCAGTACCCCCGGGACAGGTACCTACTATGGCTACACCTTC. Translated: CASTPGTGTYYGYTF.

The chain employs TRBV6-5 and TRBJ1-1, with 7 positions matching TRBD1. Germline trimming cut 4 bases from V and 5 bases from J; bases unmatched to any gene: 13. The CDR3 extends over 16 amino acids. In germline, CDR1 is MNHEY, CDR2 SVGAGI. CDR3 protein: CASSSLTGAMGTEAFF. CDR3 nucleotides: TGTGCCAGCAGTTCCCTCACAGGGGCGATGGGGACTGAAGCTTTCTTT.

This clone was counted a single time. The chain uses TRBV3-1 (or the pseudogene TRBV3-2) and TRBJ2-3; 8 bases align to TRBD2. The CDR3 extends over 15 amino acids. CDR1 is LGHDT, CDR2 YNNKEL, per germline (reference sequence). V lost 4 bases and J lost 6; bases outside the gene matches: 9. CDR3 bases: TGTGCCAGCAGCCCTCGGGTCTCGGGGGGGGATACGCAGTATTTT. Residues: CASSPRVSGGDTQYF.

This clone showed up just once. The V and J genes are TRBV7-2 and TRBJ1-1; the D is unclear. Germline CDR1 reads SGHTA; CDR2 reads FQGNSA. Trimming left V 1 base short and J 5 bases short, with 11 bases between. The CDR3 has 14 amino acids. The CDR3 is CASSLEHGVTEAFF. In nucleotides, the CDR3 is TGTGCCAGCAGCTTAGAGCATGGAGTGACTGAAGCTTTCTTT.

This clone was found a few times. V usage is TRBV12-5 and J usage is TRBJ1-1, with a tentative D call TRBD1 (6 bases). The CDR3 has 15 residues. V lost 1 base and J lost 1, with 10 bases in between. In germline, CDR1 is LGHNT, CDR2 FRNRAP. The CDR3 region has the DNA TGTGCTAGTGGTTTGGGGACAGCGACGAACACTGAAGCTTTCTTT. Its translation: CASGLGTATNTEAFF. The variable domain in full, completed from reference TRBV12-5 and TRBJ1-1, reads DARVTQTPRHKVTEMGQEVTMRCQPILGHNTVFWYRQTMMQGLELLAYFRNRAPLDDSGMPKDRFSAEMPDATLATLKIQPSEPRDSAVYFCASGLGTATNTEAFFGQGTRLTVV.

The J gene is TRBJ2-2, the V gene TRBV14; TRBD1 might be the D (6 bases). The CDR3 length is 15 residues. V shed 1 base and J shed 6 bases, with 12 bases lying between them. The germline gives CDR1 SGHDN, CDR2 FVKESK. CDR3 in amino acids: CASSQGRGWSGELFF. Here the CDR3 DNA reads TGTGCCAGCAGCCAAGGAAGGGGGTGGTCCGGGGAGCTGTTTTTT.

A single count supports this clone. This chain connects TRBV12-5 to TRBJ2-1, with 8 bases identical to TRBD1. Germline V CDR1 and CDR2: LGHNT, FRNRAP. J gave up 5 bases and V 7 bases, and 7 bases lay outside the gene matches. The CDR3 has 14 residues. The CDR3 region is CASAPGQGHNEQFF. The CDR3 nucleotides are TGTGCTAGTGCCCCAGGACAGGGCCACAATGAGCAGTTCTTC. The full variable domain, its missing parts supplied by reference TRBV12-5 and TRBJ2-1, is DARVTQTPRHKVTEMGQEVTMRCQPILGHNTVFWYRQTMMQGLELLAYFRNRAPLDDSGMPKDRFSAEMPDATLATLKIQPSEPRDSAVYFCASAPGQGHNEQFFGPGTRLTVL.

This chain links TRBV18 with TRBJ2-3; 7 positions match TRBD2. The germline gives CDR1 KGHSH, CDR2 LQKENI. The CDR3 consists of 16 residues. Trimming cost V 2 bases and J 4 bases; bases outside gene matches: 9. CDR3 DNA sequence: TGTGCCAGCTCACCAAAAGGCGGGGAGGGTTCAGATACGCAGTATTTT. Protein sequence: CASSPKGGEGSDTQYF.

The V gene is TRBV11-1, the J gene TRBJ2-7; 7 bases fit TRBD1. This CDR3 spans 16 amino acids. V trimming: 5 bases; J trimming: 2 bases; junction bases outside the gene matches: 12. The V gene's germline CDR1 is SGHAT and CDR2 FQDESV (reference sequence). The DNA of the CDR3 is TGTGCCAGCAGCCCATCTTACGAGGACAGGACCTACGAGCAGTACTTC. Its protein product is CASSPSYEDRTYEQYF.

The sample holds one count of this clone. The chain uses TRBV5-1 and TRBJ1-6; D is unclear. The CDR3 contains 16 residues. The V end lost 0 bases, the J end lost 2 bases, and 9 bases lay between the germline ends. Germline V gene data show CDR1 as SGHRS and CDR2 as YFSETQ. This chain's CDR3 is CASSLDSFTYNSPLHF. Written as DNA, the CDR3 is TGCGCCAGCAGCTTGGACAGTTTCACCTATAATTCACCCCTCCACTTT.

The rearrangement joins TRBV5-5 to TRBJ1-1, with unresolved D. This CDR3 spans 14 amino acids. The V end lost 4 bases, the J end lost 1 base, and 11 bases lay between the germline ends. The germline V gene has CDR1 SGHKS and CDR2 YYEKEE (reference sequence). CDR3 coding DNA: TGTGCCAGCAGCCTCCTCGTTTGGAACACTGAAGCTTTCTTT. This translates into CASSLLVWNTEAFF.

Here the CDR3 DNA reads TGTGCCAGTAGTATACGGACAGGGCATTACAATGAGCAGTTCTTC. This codes for CASSIRTGHYNEQFF. V usage is TRBV19 and J usage is TRBJ2-1, with TRBD1 matching 8 bases. With V trimmed by 2 bases and J by 4 bases, 4 bases remained unmatched. Germline V gives CDR1 LNHDA, CDR2 SQIVND (reference sequence). There are 15 residues in the CDR3. Using reference TRBV19 and TRBJ2-1 for the parts outside the CDR3, the full variable domain is DGGITQSPKYLFRKEGQNVTLSCEQNLNHDAMYWYRQDPGQGLRLIYYSQIVNDFQKGDIAEGYSVSREKKESFPLTVTSAQKNPTAFYLCASSIRTGHYNEQFFGPGTRLTVL.

The gene calls are TRBV3-1 (or the pseudogene TRBV3-2) and TRBJ2-1; 13 nucleotides match TRBD2. The CDR3 contains 17 residues. V lost 1 base and J lost 3; bases outside the gene matches: 3. Germline V gene lookup returns CDR1 LGHDT and CDR2 YNNKEL (reference sequence). CDR3 in amino acids: CASSQGTSGGLYNEQFF. The CDR3 DNA reads as TGTGCCAGCAGCCAAGGGACTAGCGGGGGCCTCTACAATGAGCAGTTCTTC.

The rearrangement uses TRBV5-1 and TRBJ2-3, with 7 bases identical to TRBD2. This CDR3 is 16 amino acids long. V lost 0 bases to trimming and J lost 3 bases; unmatched junction nucleotides: 7. Per germline, CDR1 SGHRS and CDR2 YFSETQ. The CDR3 loop is CASSLGFQGGTDTQYF. CDR3 nucleotide sequence: TGCGCCAGCAGCTTGGGATTCCAGGGAGGGACAGATACGCAGTATTTT. Variable domain in full (rest from reference TRBV5-1 and TRBJ2-3): KAGVTQTPRYLIKTRGQQVTLSCSPISGHRSVSWYQQTPGQGLQFLFEYFSETQRNKGNFPGRFSGRQFSNSRSEMNVSTLELGDSALYLCASSLGFQGGTDTQYFGPGTRLTVL.